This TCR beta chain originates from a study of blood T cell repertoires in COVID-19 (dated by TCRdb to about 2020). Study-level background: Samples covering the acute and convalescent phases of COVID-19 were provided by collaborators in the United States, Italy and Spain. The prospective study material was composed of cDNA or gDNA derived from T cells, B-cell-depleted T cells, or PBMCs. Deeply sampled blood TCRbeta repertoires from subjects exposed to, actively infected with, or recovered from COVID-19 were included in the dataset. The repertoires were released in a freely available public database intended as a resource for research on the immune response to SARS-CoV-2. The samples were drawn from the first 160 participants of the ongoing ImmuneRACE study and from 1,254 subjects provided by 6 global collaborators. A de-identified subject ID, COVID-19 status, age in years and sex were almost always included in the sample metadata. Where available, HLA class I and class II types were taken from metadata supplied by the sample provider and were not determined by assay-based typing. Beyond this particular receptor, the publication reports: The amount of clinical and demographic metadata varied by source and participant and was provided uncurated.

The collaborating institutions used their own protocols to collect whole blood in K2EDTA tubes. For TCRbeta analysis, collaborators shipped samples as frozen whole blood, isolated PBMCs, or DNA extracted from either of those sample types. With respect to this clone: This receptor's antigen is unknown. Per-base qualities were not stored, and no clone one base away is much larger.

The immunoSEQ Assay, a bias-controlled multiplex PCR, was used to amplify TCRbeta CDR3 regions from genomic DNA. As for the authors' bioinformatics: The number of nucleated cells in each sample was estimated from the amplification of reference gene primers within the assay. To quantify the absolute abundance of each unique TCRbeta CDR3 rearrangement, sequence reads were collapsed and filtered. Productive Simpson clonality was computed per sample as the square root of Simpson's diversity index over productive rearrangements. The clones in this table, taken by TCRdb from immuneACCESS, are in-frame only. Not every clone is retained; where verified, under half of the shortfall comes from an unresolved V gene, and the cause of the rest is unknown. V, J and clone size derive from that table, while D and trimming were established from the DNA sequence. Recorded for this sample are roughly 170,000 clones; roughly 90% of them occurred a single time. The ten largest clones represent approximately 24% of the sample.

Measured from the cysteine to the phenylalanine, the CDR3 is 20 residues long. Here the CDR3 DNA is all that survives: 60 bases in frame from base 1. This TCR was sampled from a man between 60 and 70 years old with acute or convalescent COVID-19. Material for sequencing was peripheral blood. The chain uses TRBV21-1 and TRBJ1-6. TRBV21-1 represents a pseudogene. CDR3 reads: CASSKMTPYEGGSYNSPLHF. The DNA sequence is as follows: TGTGCCAGCAGCAAAATGACCCCTTATGAGGGAGGCTCCTATAATTCACCCCTCCACTTT.